Listed here are 7 T cell receptor beta chains from one sample, sequenced in a study of blood T cells in healthy people across ages. Using a J-beta primer mix together with a sample-barcoded 5' primer, a second PCR was run for about 7 to 12 cycles. TCRdb processed the 5' RACE reads anew with MiXCR; each CDR3 protein has one entry. The sample carries about 1.6 million distinct CDR3 sequences, almost 35% recorded once. The sequencing sample was made of blood. The receptor source for this set is a woman in her 30s in good health.

This clonotype has only a few counts. The chain carries TRBV7-9 and TRBJ2-1; D gene uncertain. V was cut by 5 bases and J by 6 bases, with 14 bases left in between. The CDR3 spans 14 residues. The germline V gene encodes CDR1 SEHNR and CDR2 FQNEAQ (reference sequence). The CDR3 DNA reads as TGTGCCAGCAGCGACGGAGCGAAAGGCAATGAGCAGTTCTTC. Translating it yields CASSDGAKGNEQFF.

V usage is TRBV20-1 and J usage is TRBJ2-7, with D uncertain. The CDR3 covers 15 residues. Germline CDR1 reads DFQATT; CDR2 reads SNEGSKA (reference sequence). V was cut by 0 bases and J by 1 base, with 13 bases left in between. CDR3 coding DNA: TGCAGTGCTAGAGATGGGTCAGGTCTTTCCTACGAGCAGTACTTC. This sequence encodes CSARDGSGLSYEQYF.

The CDR3 bases are TGCAGTGCTTCAGATGGGGCCAGGGGAAAATCACCCCTCCACTTT. Protein product: CSASDGARGKSPLHF. The chain links TRBV20-1 to TRBJ1-6; a weak D match, TRBD1 (6 bases). The V and J ends lost 5 bases and 10 bases respectively, with 21 bases between them. Germline CDR1 DFQATT, CDR2 SNEGSKA (reference sequence). This CDR3 has 15 amino acids.

The J gene is TRBJ2-1, the V gene TRBV9; 14 bases match TRBD2. This CDR3 is built from 14 residues. V lost 7 bases, J lost 8 bases, and 5 bases stayed unmatched. Per the germline V gene, CDR1 is SGDLS and CDR2 is YYNGEE. DNA of the CDR3: TGTGCCAGCGCCGGGACTAGCGGGGGCCATGAGCAGTTCTTC. Translation: CASAGTSGGHEQFF.

This rearrangement joins TRBV6-6 to TRBJ1-1; D is unresolved. V lost 2 bases and J lost 0, with 16 bases in between. CDR1 MNHNY and CDR2 SVGAGI come from the germline V gene (reference sequence). This CDR3 comprises 17 residues. CDR3 DNA sequence: TGTGCCAGCAGTTACGGGCGCAATTTCTTCATGAACACTGAAGCTTTCTTT. This codes for CASSYGRNFFMNTEAFF.

The chain couples TRBV12-3 or TRBV12-4 to TRBJ2-3; weak D call: TRBD2 (5 bases). V lost 6 bases and J lost 1, with 11 bases in between. This CDR3 contains 14 residues. The CDR3 DNA reads as TGTGCCAGCAGCAATAGCGCCCGCACAGATACGCAGTATTTT. Translating gives CASSNSARTDTQYF.

This clonotype occurred a few times. The genes are TRBV7-8 and TRBJ2-1; 8 bases are shared with TRBD1. V lost 5 bases, J lost 7 bases, and 19 bases stayed unmatched. Germline V gene lookup returns CDR1 SGHVS and CDR2 FQNEAQ. CDR3 length: 18 residues. CDR3 amino acids: CASSGGGQGAGIRNEQFF. DNA of the CDR3: TGTGCCAGCAGCGGAGGGGGCCAGGGGGCGGGAATACGGAATGAGCAGTTCTTC.